Listed below are T cell receptor beta chains from one sample, sequenced in a study of blood T cell repertoires in COVID-19. Produced via immunoSEQ multiplex PCR; TCRdb's table is partial and in-frame only. The data contain 200,000 to 250,000 clones, just under 85% of them seen just once; the ten biggest clones take up approximately 6.3%. Sequenced sample: peripheral blood. The source is an older woman with active or convalescent COVID-19. Both conserved end residues are part of each CDR3. Each record gives: clone size, D gene, V gene, J gene, CDR3 protein, CDR3 DNA. D genes are given only for firm matches. Clone size appears in some rows only: once, few, many, or a class for an expanded clone.

clone size: NA; D gene: TRBD1; V gene: TRBV5-5; J gene: TRBJ2-2; CDR3 protein: CASSFEGARGELFF; CDR3 DNA: TGTGCCAGCAGCTTTGAGGGGGCAAGAGGGGAGCTGTTTTTT
clone size: NA; D gene: NA; V gene: TRBV12-3/TRBV12-4; J gene: TRBJ2-5; CDR3 protein: CASSFPPRETQYF; CDR3 DNA: TGTGCCAGCAGTTTTCCCCCCAGAGAGACCCAGTACTTC
clone size: NA; D gene: NA; V gene: TRBV11-2; J gene: TRBJ2-7; CDR3 protein: CASSLDRDYEQYF; CDR3 DNA: TGTGCCAGCAGCTTAGACAGGGACTACGAGCAGTACTTC
clone size: NA; D gene: NA; V gene: TRBV10-2; J gene: TRBJ1-4; CDR3 protein: CASSRQSNEKLFF; CDR3 DNA: TGCGCCAGCAGCCGACAGTCTAATGAAAAACTGTTTTTT
clone size: NA; D gene: NA; V gene: TRBV7-8; J gene: TRBJ1-4; CDR3 protein: CASSPTVVDEKLFF; CDR3 DNA: TGTGCCAGCAGCCCGACAGTTGTCGACGAAAAACTGTTTTTT
clone size: NA; D gene: NA; V gene: TRBV20-1; J gene: TRBJ2-3; CDR3 protein: CSAKDSWAQYF; CDR3 DNA: TGCAGTGCGAAGGACAGTTGGGCGCAGTATTTT
clone size: NA; D gene: NA; V gene: TRBV27; J gene: TRBJ1-6; CDR3 protein: CASSLSIFRENGDSPLHF; CDR3 DNA: TGTGCCAGCAGTTTATCGATCTTCCGGGAAAACGGGGATTCACCCCTCCACTTT
clone size: NA; D gene: NA; V gene: TRBV6-5; J gene: TRBJ1-5; CDR3 protein: CASSPEGGSNQPQHF; CDR3 DNA: TGTGCCAGCAGCCCCGAAGGGGGTAGCAATCAGCCCCAGCATTTT
clone size: NA; D gene: NA; V gene: TRBV30; J gene: TRBJ2-2; CDR3 protein: CAWSRGSTGELFF; CDR3 DNA: TGTGCCTGGAGTCGAGGATCCACCGGGGAGCTGTTTTTT
clone size: once; D gene: NA; V gene: TRBV9; J gene: TRBJ2-2; CDR3 protein: CASSGRQGPLTGELFF; CDR3 DNA: TGTGCCAGCAGCGGACGTCAGGGGCCACTCACCGGGGAGCTGTTTTTT
clone size: NA; D gene: TRBD1; V gene: TRBV6-1; J gene: TRBJ1-5; CDR3 protein: CASSDPPGGLRQGGNQPQHF; CDR3 DNA: TGTGCCAGCAGTGATCCCCCAGGGGGACTTCGACAGGGAGGAAATCAGCCCCAGCATTTT
clone size: NA; D gene: TRBD2; V gene: TRBV19; J gene: TRBJ2-3; CDR3 protein: CASSMGLGGGATDTQYF; CDR3 DNA: TGTGCCAGTAGTATGGGTTTAGGCGGGGGGGCCACAGATACGCAGTATTTT
clone size: NA; D gene: NA; V gene: TRBV4-1; J gene: TRBJ1-2; CDR3 protein: CASSQAGGRSNYGYTF; CDR3 DNA: TGCGCCAGCAGCCAAGCCGGGGGGCGATCTAACTATGGCTACACCTTC
clone size: NA; D gene: TRBD1; V gene: TRBV27; J gene: TRBJ2-2; CDR3 protein: CASSYLTGGLTHTGELFF; CDR3 DNA: TGTGCCAGCAGTTACCTAACAGGGGGCCTAACTCACACCGGGGAGCTGTTTTTT
clone size: NA; D gene: TRBD1; V gene: TRBV19; J gene: TRBJ1-4; CDR3 protein: CASSGRQGANEKLFF; CDR3 DNA: TGTGCCAGTAGTGGACGACAGGGGGCTAATGAAAAACTGTTTTTT
clone size: NA; D gene: NA; V gene: TRBV7-2; J gene: TRBJ2-3; CDR3 protein: CASSVDRSLVSDTQYF; CDR3 DNA: TGTGCCAGCAGCGTAGACAGGTCTCTAGTCTCAGATACGCAGTATTTT
clone size: NA; D gene: NA; V gene: TRBV12-3/TRBV12-4; J gene: TRBJ2-2; CDR3 protein: CASSSGGTGELFF; CDR3 DNA: TGTGCCAGCAGCTCGGGTGGTACCGGGGAGCTGTTTTTT
clone size: NA; D gene: TRBD2; V gene: TRBV5-8; J gene: TRBJ2-1; CDR3 protein: CASSSIMGAAGGPGNEQFF; CDR3 DNA: TGTGCCAGCAGCTCCATCATGGGGGCAGCGGGAGGGCCTGGGAATGAGCAGTTCTTC
clone size: NA; D gene: NA; V gene: TRBV30; J gene: TRBJ2-1; CDR3 protein: CAWSVRRSSYNEQFF; CDR3 DNA: TGTGCCTGGAGTGTAAGGCGGAGCTCCTACAATGAGCAGTTCTTC
clone size: few; D gene: TRBD1; V gene: TRBV7-9; J gene: TRBJ2-3; CDR3 protein: CASRLTGASITDTQYF; CDR3 DNA: TGTGCCAGCAGGTTGACAGGGGCCTCTATCACAGATACGCAGTATTTT
clone size: NA; D gene: TRBD2; V gene: TRBV6-2/TRBV6-3; J gene: TRBJ2-3; CDR3 protein: CASSYETGGPGSTDTQYF; CDR3 DNA: TGTGCCAGCAGTTACGAAACGGGAGGGCCGGGGAGCACAGATACGCAGTATTTT
clone size: NA; D gene: NA; V gene: TRBV28; J gene: TRBJ1-6; CDR3 protein: CASSSDSNSPLHF; CDR3 DNA: TGTGCCAGCAGTTCGGACAGTAATTCACCCCTCCACTTT
clone size: NA; D gene: NA; V gene: TRBV11-3; J gene: TRBJ2-7; CDR3 protein: CASSRGRGEQYF; CDR3 DNA: TGTGCCAGCAGCCGCGGGCGAGGCGAGCAGTACTTC
clone size: few; D gene: NA; V gene: TRBV6-2/TRBV6-3; J gene: TRBJ1-3; CDR3 protein: CASSYSDKPGNTIYF; CDR3 DNA: TGTGCCAGCAGTTACTCGGACAAACCTGGAAACACCATATATTTT
clone size: NA; D gene: NA; V gene: TRBV11-2; J gene: TRBJ2-7; CDR3 protein: CASSFRGYEQYF; CDR3 DNA: TGTGCCAGCAGCTTCAGAGGCTACGAGCAGTACTTC
clone size: few; D gene: TRBD1; V gene: TRBV28; J gene: TRBJ1-5; CDR3 protein: CASSPRGRGNQPQHF; CDR3 DNA: TGTGCCAGCAGTCCTAGGGGGCGCGGCAATCAGCCCCAGCATTTT
clone size: NA; D gene: NA; V gene: TRBV6-1; J gene: TRBJ1-6; CDR3 protein: CASSEQGFNSPLHF; CDR3 DNA: TGTGCCAGCAGTGAACAGGGTTTTAATTCACCCCTCCACTTT
clone size: NA; D gene: NA; V gene: TRBV7-9; J gene: TRBJ1-4; CDR3 protein: CASSSLDEKLFF; CDR3 DNA: TGTGCCAGCAGCTCCTTAGATGAAAAACTGTTTTTT
clone size: NA; D gene: TRBD1; V gene: TRBV5-5; J gene: TRBJ2-1; CDR3 protein: CASSSDRAIYNEQFF; CDR3 DNA: TGTGCCAGCAGCTCAGACAGGGCAATTTACAATGAGCAGTTCTTC
clone size: NA; D gene: NA; V gene: TRBV4-1; J gene: TRBJ1-5; CDR3 protein: CASSQDGFSGNQPQHF; CDR3 DNA: TGCGCCAGCAGCCAAGATGGTTTCAGTGGCAATCAGCCCCAGCATTTT
clone size: NA; D gene: NA; V gene: TRBV5-1; J gene: TRBJ1-1; CDR3 protein: CASSSGLLNTEAFF; CDR3 DNA: TGCGCCAGCAGCTCGGGACTGCTGAACACTGAAGCTTTCTTT
clone size: NA; D gene: TRBD2; V gene: TRBV4-2; J gene: TRBJ2-3; CDR3 protein: CASSRIGVAGASTDTQYF; CDR3 DNA: TGTGCCAGCAGCCGCATAGGGGTAGCGGGGGCAAGCACAGATACGCAGTATTTT
clone size: few; D gene: NA; V gene: TRBV10-3; J gene: TRBJ1-3; CDR3 protein: CAIRPDFSGNTIYF; CDR3 DNA: TGTGCCATCCGCCCGGACTTCTCTGGAAACACCATATATTTT
clone size: NA; D gene: NA; V gene: TRBV9; J gene: TRBJ2-7; CDR3 protein: CASSVGADSTWGHEQYF; CDR3 DNA: TGTGCCAGCAGCGTAGGGGCGGACAGTACTTGGGGCCACGAGCAGTACTTC
clone size: NA; D gene: TRBD1; V gene: TRBV18; J gene: TRBJ2-7; CDR3 protein: CASSPKDRDEQYF; CDR3 DNA: TGTGCCAGCTCACCGAAGGACAGGGACGAGCAGTACTTC
clone size: NA; D gene: TRBD2; V gene: TRBV5-1; J gene: TRBJ2-1; CDR3 protein: CASSLGLGAGGPDEQFF; CDR3 DNA: TGCGCCAGCAGCTTGGGTTTAGGAGCGGGAGGGCCCGATGAGCAGTTCTTC
clone size: NA; D gene: NA; V gene: TRBV7-2; J gene: TRBJ2-1; CDR3 protein: CASRFRDEQFF; CDR3 DNA: TGTGCCAGCAGGTTTCGGGATGAGCAGTTCTTC
clone size: few; D gene: TRBD1; V gene: TRBV19; J gene: TRBJ2-6; CDR3 protein: CASSITGTGVSGANVLTF; CDR3 DNA: TGTGCCAGTAGTATTACCGGGACAGGGGTCTCTGGGGCCAACGTCCTGACTTTC
clone size: NA; D gene: NA; V gene: TRBV11-3; J gene: TRBJ2-7; CDR3 protein: CASSRGSYEQYF; CDR3 DNA: TGTGCCAGCAGCCGGGGGTCCTACGAGCAGTACTTC
clone size: NA; D gene: NA; V gene: TRBV19; J gene: TRBJ2-2; CDR3 protein: CASSIQGLGELFF; CDR3 DNA: TGTGCCAGTAGTATTCAGGGCCTAGGGGAGCTGTTTTTT
clone size: NA; D gene: NA; V gene: TRBV7-6; J gene: TRBJ1-5; CDR3 protein: CASSLRGGQINQPQHF; CDR3 DNA: TGTGCCAGCAGCTTACGTGGGGGACAAATCAATCAGCCCCAGCATTTT
clone size: NA; D gene: NA; V gene: TRBV6-6; J gene: TRBJ1-5; CDR3 protein: CASSPPGGSNQPQHF; CDR3 DNA: TGTGCCAGCAGTCCCCCGGGGGGGAGCAATCAGCCCCAGCATTTT
clone size: NA; D gene: TRBD1; V gene: TRBV27; J gene: TRBJ1-5; CDR3 protein: CASSLRTGSGQPQHF; CDR3 DNA: TGTGCCAGCAGTTTAAGGACAGGGTCCGGTCAGCCCCAGCATTTT
clone size: NA; D gene: TRBD2; V gene: TRBV5-1; J gene: TRBJ2-5; CDR3 protein: CASSAHPSGAQETQYF; CDR3 DNA: TGCGCCAGCAGCGCCCACCCGAGCGGGGCCCAAGAGACCCAGTACTTC
clone size: NA; D gene: TRBD2; V gene: TRBV19; J gene: TRBJ2-7; CDR3 protein: CASSILAGSREQYF; CDR3 DNA: TGTGCCAGTAGTATCCTAGCGGGGTCTCGGGAGCAGTACTTC
clone size: once; D gene: NA; V gene: TRBV27; J gene: TRBJ1-2; CDR3 protein: CASSLGGRGYTF; CDR3 DNA: TGTGCCAGCAGTTTAGGAGGCAGAGGCTACACCTTC
clone size: NA; D gene: NA; V gene: TRBV7-8; J gene: TRBJ2-5; CDR3 protein: CASSSQGHELETQYF; CDR3 DNA: TGTGCCAGCAGCTCCCAGGGGCATGAGTTGGAGACCCAGTACTTC
clone size: NA; D gene: TRBD2; V gene: TRBV30; J gene: TRBJ2-7; CDR3 protein: CAWSVGGRGVEQYF; CDR3 DNA: TGTGCCTGGAGTGTGGGCGGGAGAGGAGTTGAGCAGTACTTC
clone size: NA; D gene: NA; V gene: TRBV27; J gene: TRBJ2-1; CDR3 protein: CASSYSRRRDEQFF; CDR3 DNA: TGTGCCAGCAGCTATTCACGACGGAGGGATGAGCAGTTCTTC
clone size: NA; D gene: NA; V gene: TRBV7-2; J gene: TRBJ1-4; CDR3 protein: CASSLRTGIAEKLFF; CDR3 DNA: TGTGCCAGCAGCTTACGGACGGGAATAGCGGAAAAACTGTTTTTT
clone size: NA; D gene: TRBD2; V gene: TRBV5-4; J gene: TRBJ2-7; CDR3 protein: CASSRTSETYEQYF; CDR3 DNA: TGTGCCAGCAGCCGGACTAGCGAGACCTACGAGCAGTACTTC
clone size: NA; D gene: TRBD1; V gene: TRBV3-1/TRBV3-2; J gene: TRBJ1-3; CDR3 protein: CASSPYRGMVDTIYF; CDR3 DNA: TGTGCCAGCAGCCCCTACAGGGGAATGGTAGACACCATATATTTT
clone size: NA; D gene: TRBD1; V gene: TRBV5-4; J gene: TRBJ1-2; CDR3 protein: CASSPWDSSTYGYTF; CDR3 DNA: TGTGCCAGCAGCCCCTGGGACAGCTCCACCTATGGCTACACCTTC
clone size: NA; D gene: NA; V gene: TRBV24-1; J gene: TRBJ1-2; CDR3 protein: CATSDPSGYTF; CDR3 DNA: TGTGCCACCAGTGACCCCTCGGGCTACACCTTC